The rows below give T cell receptor beta chains drawn from one sample of a study of human T cells and chemical hapten exposure. TCRdb reanalysed the RACE reads using MiXCR and keeps one entry per CDR3 protein. The sample consists of 80,000 to 95,000 distinct CDR3 sequences, around 9.6% of them appearing once. Sequencing used whole blood, obtained in connection with sensitization to the hapten diphenylcyclopropenone (DPC). The receptor source for this set is a woman aged 40-49 years with alopecia areata. Some clones in this sample may be carry-over from other donors' samples. CDR3s include the opening cysteine and the closing phenylalanine or tryptophan. Fields, in order: D gene, J gene, clone size, V gene, CDR3 protein, CDR3 DNA. The D gene is left open where the match is weak. Expanded clones get a size class; other rows say once, few or many, or leave the size out.

d_call: NA
j_call: TRBJ1-1
clone_size: NA
v_call: TRBV7-8
cdr3_aa: CAVRGRYNTEAFF
cdr3_nt: TGTGCCGTCCGCGGAAGGTATAACACTGAAGCTTTCTTT

d_call: NA
j_call: TRBJ2-7
clone_size: many
v_call: TRBV5-1
cdr3_aa: CASRHLSSYEQYF
cdr3_nt: TGCGCCAGCAGACACCTAAGTTCCTACGAGCAGTACTTC

d_call: NA
j_call: TRBJ2-7
clone_size: many
v_call: TRBV28
cdr3_aa: CASTPAQGGRAVEQYF
cdr3_nt: TGTGCCAGCACCCCCGCACAGGGGGGGCGAGCGGTTGAGCAGTACTTC

d_call: TRBD1
j_call: TRBJ1-2
clone_size: many
v_call: TRBV29-1
cdr3_aa: CSARPGGIDGYTF
cdr3_nt: TGCAGCGCCCGACCAGGGGGGATCGATGGCTACACCTTC

d_call: TRBD2
j_call: TRBJ2-1
clone_size: many
v_call: TRBV20-1
cdr3_aa: CSANPAIAGGNYNEQFF
cdr3_nt: TGCAGTGCAAACCCGGCAATAGCGGGGGGAAATTACAATGAGCAGTTCTTC

d_call: NA
j_call: TRBJ1-2
clone_size: NA
v_call: TRBV6-5
cdr3_aa: CASSRDSHSNYGYTF
cdr3_nt: TGTGCCAGCAGTCGAGACAGTCACTCTAACTATGGCTACACCTTC

d_call: NA
j_call: TRBJ1-2
clone_size: many
v_call: TRBV10-3
cdr3_aa: CAISESPGLYGYTF
cdr3_nt: TGTGCCATCAGTGAGTCCCCAGGGCTCTATGGCTACACCTTC

d_call: NA
j_call: TRBJ1-1
clone_size: once
v_call: TRBV12-2
cdr3_aa: CASRLVSEQNNTEAFF
cdr3_nt: TGTGCAAGTCGCTTAGTGTCGGAACAGAATAACACTGAAGCTTTCTTT

d_call: NA
j_call: TRBJ1-5
clone_size: many
v_call: TRBV7-9
cdr3_aa: CASSFSTGNQPQHF
cdr3_nt: TGTGCCAGCAGCTTTTCGACAGGCAATCAGCCCCAGCATTTT

d_call: NA
j_call: TRBJ1-6
clone_size: many
v_call: TRBV7-2
cdr3_aa: CASSLASGFLRSPLHF
cdr3_nt: TGTGCCAGCAGCTTAGCGTCAGGGTTCCTTCGTTCACCCCTCCACTTT

d_call: NA
j_call: TRBJ1-5
clone_size: NA
v_call: TRBV20-1
cdr3_aa: CSAGLGQHNHPQHF
cdr3_nt: TGCAGTGCTGGACTAGGACAGCACAATCATCCCCAGCATTTT

d_call: NA
j_call: TRBJ2-2
clone_size: once
v_call: TRBV30
cdr3_aa: CAWRSILRAQGTGELFF
cdr3_nt: TGTGCCTGGAGATCGATCCTCAGGGCCCAGGGCACCGGGGAGCTGTTTTTT

d_call: NA
j_call: TRBJ2-3
clone_size: NA
v_call: TRBV6-1
cdr3_aa: CASSDGTAWVNTQYF
cdr3_nt: TGTGCCAGCAGTGATGGGACGGCTTGGGTAAATACGCAGTATTTT

d_call: NA
j_call: TRBJ2-2
clone_size: NA
v_call: TRBV4-1
cdr3_aa: CASSVQSGTTNTGELFF
cdr3_nt: TGCGCCAGCAGCGTACAATCCGGGACAACGAACACCGGGGAGCTGTTTTTT

d_call: NA
j_call: TRBJ2-7
clone_size: many
v_call: TRBV7-9
cdr3_aa: CASSLDRRDFDEQYF
cdr3_nt: TGTGCCAGCAGCCTCGACAGGCGGGATTTTGACGAGCAGTACTTC

d_call: NA
j_call: TRBJ1-3
clone_size: many
v_call: TRBV6-5
cdr3_aa: CASSYSGGTENTIYF
cdr3_nt: TGTGCCAGCAGTTACTCTGGGGGGACTGAAAACACCATATATTTT

d_call: NA
j_call: TRBJ1-2
clone_size: many
v_call: TRBV25-1
cdr3_aa: CASSYSGNYGYTF
cdr3_nt: TGTGCCAGCAGTTATTCAGGAAACTATGGCTACACCTTC

d_call: NA
j_call: TRBJ2-3
clone_size: few
v_call: TRBV27
cdr3_aa: CASKTDTQYF
cdr3_nt: TGTGCCAGCAAAACAGATACGCAGTATTTT

d_call: NA
j_call: TRBJ1-3
clone_size: few
v_call: TRBV4-3
cdr3_aa: CASSQSWRETGKNTIYF
cdr3_nt: TGCGCCAGCAGCCAATCCTGGAGGGAAACAGGGAAGAACACCATATATTTT

d_call: NA
j_call: TRBJ2-1
clone_size: few
v_call: TRBV4-3
cdr3_aa: CASSQDGERKEQFF
cdr3_nt: TGCGCCAGCAGCCAAGACGGAGAAAGAAAGGAGCAGTTCTTC

d_call: NA
j_call: TRBJ2-5
clone_size: NA
v_call: TRBV28
cdr3_aa: CASIGAGQETQYF
cdr3_nt: TGTGCCAGCATCGGAGCGGGCCAAGAGACCCAGTACTTC

d_call: NA
j_call: TRBJ2-2
clone_size: many
v_call: TRBV12-3/TRBV12-4
cdr3_aa: CASSTLSGELFF
cdr3_nt: TGTGCCAGCAGCACCCTCTCGGGGGAGCTGTTTTTT

d_call: TRBD2
j_call: TRBJ2-1
clone_size: few
v_call: TRBV20-1
cdr3_aa: CSARVGGTSGGAPQFF
cdr3_nt: TGCAGTGCTAGAGTCGGCGGGACTAGCGGGGGGGCCCCCCAGTTCTTC

d_call: NA
j_call: TRBJ1-2
clone_size: few
v_call: TRBV7-2
cdr3_aa: CASSLFDSYGYTF
cdr3_nt: TGTGCCAGCAGCTTATTCGACAGTTATGGCTACACCTTC

d_call: TRBD2
j_call: TRBJ2-1
clone_size: many
v_call: TRBV12-3/TRBV12-4
cdr3_aa: CASSSIAGPYNEQFF
cdr3_nt: TGTGCCAGCAGTTCAATAGCGGGGCCCTACAATGAGCAGTTCTTC

d_call: NA
j_call: TRBJ1-1
clone_size: NA
v_call: TRBV12-3/TRBV12-4
cdr3_aa: CASSWQAGAEAFF
cdr3_nt: TGTGCCAGCAGCTGGCAGGCAGGGGCTGAAGCTTTCTTT

d_call: NA
j_call: TRBJ2-1
clone_size: few
v_call: TRBV7-8
cdr3_aa: CASSFSDNNYNEQFF
cdr3_nt: TGTGCCAGCAGCTTCTCCGATAATAACTACAATGAGCAGTTCTTC

d_call: TRBD2
j_call: TRBJ2-1
clone_size: many
v_call: TRBV11-3
cdr3_aa: CASSLDQGGTRMSNEQFF
cdr3_nt: TGTGCCAGCAGCTTAGATCAGGGAGGGACTCGAATGTCCAATGAGCAGTTCTTC

d_call: NA
j_call: TRBJ2-7
clone_size: NA
v_call: TRBV20-1
cdr3_aa: CSAYGGSYEKYF
cdr3_nt: TGCAGTGCCTACGGTGGCTCCTACGAGAAGTACTTC

d_call: NA
j_call: TRBJ1-6
clone_size: NA
v_call: TRBV7-9
cdr3_aa: CASSRTLINSPLHF
cdr3_nt: TGTGCCAGCAGCCGAACCCTTATTAATTCACCCCTCCACTTT

d_call: NA
j_call: TRBJ1-3
clone_size: many
v_call: TRBV4-3
cdr3_aa: CASSQDRAGNTIYF
cdr3_nt: TGCGCCAGCAGCCAAGATCGTGCTGGAAACACCATATATTTT

d_call: NA
j_call: TRBJ2-7
clone_size: few
v_call: TRBV9
cdr3_aa: CASSLVATTEQYF
cdr3_nt: TGTGCCAGCAGCCTAGTTGCCACTACTGAGCAGTACTTC

d_call: TRBD1
j_call: TRBJ1-2
clone_size: few
v_call: TRBV7-9
cdr3_aa: CASSITGDRVGYGYTF
cdr3_nt: TGTGCCAGCAGCATAACCGGGGACAGGGTCGGCTATGGCTACACCTTC

d_call: NA
j_call: TRBJ1-1
clone_size: few
v_call: TRBV7-2
cdr3_aa: CASSLIIRTEAFF
cdr3_nt: TGTGCCAGCAGCTTGATTATTAGGACTGAAGCTTTCTTT

d_call: TRBD2
j_call: TRBJ2-1
clone_size: NA
v_call: TRBV6-2/TRBV6-3
cdr3_aa: CASSYPASRIGGYNEQFF
cdr3_nt: TGTGCCAGCAGTTACCCTGCTTCTAGAATCGGGGGGTACAATGAGCAGTTCTTC

d_call: TRBD1
j_call: TRBJ1-2
clone_size: NA
v_call: TRBV6-5
cdr3_aa: CASTKDRGDFYGYTF
cdr3_nt: TGTGCCAGCACAAAAGACAGGGGAGACTTCTATGGCTACACCTTC

d_call: NA
j_call: TRBJ1-1
clone_size: many
v_call: TRBV7-2
cdr3_aa: CASSLFTENTEAFF
cdr3_nt: TGTGCCAGCAGCTTATTCACAGAGAACACTGAAGCTTTCTTT

d_call: TRBD1
j_call: TRBJ2-1
clone_size: few
v_call: TRBV29-1
cdr3_aa: CSVVPARGHYNEQFF
cdr3_nt: TGCAGCGTCGTACCGGCCAGGGGGCACTACAATGAGCAGTTCTTC

d_call: TRBD1
j_call: TRBJ1-2
clone_size: few
v_call: TRBV3-1
cdr3_aa: CASSQDSAGGLTNGYTF
cdr3_nt: TGTGCCAGCAGCCAAGATTCTGCAGGGGGACTTACGAATGGCTACACCTTC